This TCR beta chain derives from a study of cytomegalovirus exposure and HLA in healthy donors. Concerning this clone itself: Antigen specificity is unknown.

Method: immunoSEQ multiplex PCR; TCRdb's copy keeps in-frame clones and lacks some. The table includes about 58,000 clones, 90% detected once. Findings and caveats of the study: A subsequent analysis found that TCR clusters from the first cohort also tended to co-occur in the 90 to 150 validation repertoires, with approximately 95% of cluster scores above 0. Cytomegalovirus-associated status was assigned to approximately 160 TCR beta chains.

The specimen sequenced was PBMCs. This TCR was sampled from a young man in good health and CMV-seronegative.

As DNA, the CDR3 is TGTGCCAGCACCGCAGGGGGAGCGGGAGAGGAAGGAGAGACCCAGTACTTC. Its translation is CASTAGGAGEEGETQYF. This chain connects TRBV28 to TRBJ2-5, with D tentatively TRBD2 (8 bases). V lost 7 bases and J 4 bases, leaving 25 bases between the germline ends. Germline values: CDR1 MDHEN, CDR2 SYDVKM. The length of the CDR3 is 17 residues.